These 20 T cell receptor beta chains share one sample of origin, sequenced in a study of T-cell memory formation after mild COVID-19. TCRdb called the 5' RACE reads again in MiXCR, with one record for every CDR3 protein. This table has hundreds of thousands of distinct CDR3 sequences, roughly 20% appearing once. The sequencing sample was made of PBMCs or a T cell subset sorted from them (not recorded which). All receptors derive from a man between 18 and 35 years old who had mild COVID-19 (a few samples of this study predate the infection). Cell type and time point are not known.

A single count supports this clonotype. The genes are TRBV7-9 and TRBJ2-7, with TRBD2 as a possible D gene (6 bases). The CDR3 sequence is 12 residues long. The germline gives CDR1 SEHNR, CDR2 FQNEAQ (reference sequence). Trimming shortened V by 5 bases and J by 3 bases, and 8 bases separated the two germline ends. The CDR3 nucleotides are TGTGCCAGCAGCGGGGGAGGCTACGAGCAGTACGTC. Translating gives CASSGGGYEQYV.

This clonotype appeared once. J is TRBJ2-2 and V is TRBV5-1; a possible D gene is TRBD1 (6 bases). The CDR3 covers 15 residues. V dropped 5 bases and J dropped 0 bases, with 11 bases sitting between them. Germline CDR1 is SGHRS and CDR2 is YFSETQ. In DNA form, the CDR3 reads TGCGCCAGCAGTGGACGGACAGCGAACACCGGGGAGCTGTTTTTT. Its translation is CASSGRTANTGELFF.

The table lists this clonotype with a few counts. CDR3 region: CASSLVDLSMIYGYTF. The CDR3 DNA is TGTGCCAGCAGCTTGGTGGACCTCTCTATGATCTATGGCTACACCTTC. V gene TRBV5-6 combines with J gene TRBJ1-2; no reliable D call. Germline V CDR1 and CDR2: SGHDT, YYEEEE. Trimming took off 0 bases at V and 4 bases at J, with 16 bases between the two ends. The CDR3 has 16 amino acids.

This clonotype was seen a handful of times. This chain joins TRBV27 and TRBJ1-4, with D hard to call. Looked up from germline, CDR1 is MNHEY and CDR2 is SMNVEV (reference sequence). V gave up 5 bases and J gave up 0 bases, with 10 bases separating them. The CDR3 loop spans 15 amino acids. CDR3 in amino acids: CASSLRIATNEKLFF. CDR3 DNA sequence: TGTGCCAGCAGTCTCCGGATTGCAACTAATGAAAAACTGTTTTTT.

Only a few counts were recorded for this clonotype. The junction does not match germline at one end; this may be a read error. The gene calls are TRBV7-9 and TRBJ1-4; D not resolved. Germline loops: CDR1 SEHNR, CDR2 FQNEAQ (reference sequence). The CDR3 has 15 residues. The CDR3 is CASSLSRAAKEKLFF. In DNA form, the CDR3 reads TGTGCCAGCAGCCTCAGCCGGGCAGCTAAAGAAAAACTGTTTTTT.

Only a few counts were recorded for this clonotype. This chain uses TRBV7-9 with TRBJ2-4; tentative D call: TRBD1 (5 bases). Germline-derived CDR1 and CDR2 are SEHNR and FQNEAQ (reference sequence). Trimming left V 5 bases short and J 11 bases short, with 22 bases between. The CDR3 extends over 15 amino acids. This chain's CDR3 is CASSRAGSPHSVQYF. The CDR3, as DNA: TGTGCCAGCAGCCGTGCAGGGTCCCCCCACTCTGTTCAGTACTTC.

This clonotype was seen ten or more times. This chain uses TRBV4-1 with TRBJ2-7; tentatively, D is TRBD1 or TRBD2 (5 bases each). CDR3 length: 18 amino acids. Germline CDR1 reads MGHRA; CDR2 reads YSYEKL. Trimming cost V 6 bases and J 2 bases, with 26 bases left between them. CDR3 DNA: TGCGCCAGCAGTCTACACTTTCGAGCAGGGAGAGTAACCTACGAGCAGTACGTC. This translates into CASSLHFRAGRVTYEQYV.

The gene calls are TRBV9 and TRBJ1-2, with D maybe TRBD1 (6 bases). Trimming took 3 bases from V and 8 from J, leaving 17 bases between them. Germline CDR1 SGDLS, CDR2 YYNGEE. CDR3 length: 14 amino acids. CDR3 region: CASSGAQGGRGYTF. DNA of the CDR3: TGTGCCAGCAGCGGGGCCCAAGGGGGTAGGGGCTACACCTTC.

The rearrangement joins TRBV20-1 to TRBJ2-7; 10 bases are shared with TRBD1. Germline CDR1 DFQATT, CDR2 SNEGSKA (reference sequence). The CDR3 has 13 residues. J gave up 2 bases and V 7 bases, and 5 bases lay outside the gene matches. CDR3 DNA: TGCAGTGGTCCCGGGACAGGGGCCTACGAGCAGTACTTC. Amino acids: CSGPGTGAYEQYF.

The chain is built from TRBV4-3 and TRBJ2-1; 9 bases are shared with TRBD1. Germline V lookup: CDR1 LGHNA, CDR2 YSLEER. V lost 4 bases and J lost 4; bases outside the gene matches: 8. The CDR3 runs 16 residues. CDR3 sequence reads: CASSPSGQGPYNEQFF. CDR3 sequence (DNA): TGCGCCAGCAGCCCCTCCGGACAGGGGCCTTACAATGAGCAGTTCTTC.

V and J are TRBV20-1 and TRBJ1-4; D remains ambiguous. This CDR3 spans 11 amino acids. The germline V gene encodes CDR1 DFQATT and CDR2 SNEGSKA (reference sequence). CDR3 DNA: TGCGCCAGCCCAACTAATGAAAAACTGTTTTTT. It specifies CASPTNEKLFF.

The chain joins TRBV7-9 to TRBJ2-3; tentative D call: TRBD2 (7 bases). The CDR3 contains 16 residues. V was pared by 3 bases and J by 5 bases, with 18 bases between. Germline V CDR1 and CDR2: SEHNR, FQNEAQ (reference sequence). The CDR3 DNA reads TGTGCCAGCAGCTTCGAAGGGGGGGGCCCCGGAGATACGCAGTATTTT. Its protein product is CASSFEGGGPGDTQYF.

The V and J genes are TRBV7-9 and TRBJ2-3, with TRBD2 matching over 11 bases. Trimming at V came to 3 bases and at J to 7 bases, leaving 15 bases not matched to a gene. The CDR3 contains 18 residues. Per germline, CDR1 SEHNR and CDR2 FQNEAQ (reference sequence). The CDR3 region is CASSFPLRLAGIVNTQYF. CDR3 nucleotides: TGTGCCAGCAGCTTTCCCCTTCGACTAGCGGGGATTGTGAATACGCAGTATTTT.

This clonotype came up a few times. The gene calls are TRBV12-3 or TRBV12-4 and TRBJ1-4; 12 positions match TRBD1. V gave up 5 bases and J gave up 8 bases; unmatched junction bases: 3. The CDR3 consists of 14 residues. The CDR3 DNA sequence: TGTGCCAGCAGTATCGGGACAGGGGGCGAAAAACTGTTTTTT. Its translation is CASSIGTGGEKLFF.

The chain is built from TRBV5-4 and TRBJ2-1; weak D call: TRBD2 (7 bases). The CDR3 has 15 amino acids. V was cut by 2 bases and J by 7 bases, with 16 bases left in between. The germline gives CDR1 SGHNT, CDR2 YYREEE (reference sequence). CDR3 sequence (DNA): TGTGCCAGCAGCTTTACACAGGGAGGGGTTAATGAGCAGTTCTTC. It encodes CASSFTQGGVNEQFF.

This clonotype showed up many times. The chain has TRBV7-2 and TRBJ2-2; maybe TRBD1 (5 bases). V was trimmed by 0 bases and J by 1 base, leaving 9 bases between them. CDR1 and CDR2 (germline): SGHTA, FQGNSA. The CDR3 sequence is 16 residues long. The CDR3 DNA follows: TGTGCCAGCAGCTTAGCGCCGCAGGGGAACACCGGGGAGCTGTTTTTT. Protein: CASSLAPQGNTGELFF.

This clonotype was seen a handful of times. The chain carries TRBV11-1 and TRBJ2-1; D is uncertain. The germline V and J ends were trimmed by 2 bases and 10 bases, with 6 bases remaining between them. The CDR3 is 11 amino acids. The germline gives CDR1 SGHAT, CDR2 FQDESV (reference sequence). CDR3 nucleotide sequence: TGTGCCAGCAGCTTACTGCGCGAGCAGTTCTTC. This translates into CASSLLREQFF. The complete variable domain, with remaining parts taken from reference TRBV11-1 and TRBJ2-1, reads EAEVAQSPRYKITEKSQAVAFWCDPISGHATLYWYRQILGQGPELLVQFQDESVVDDSQLPKDRFSAERLKGVDSTLKIQPAELGDSAMYLCASSLLREQFFGPGTRLTVL.

This clonotype was detected once. V and J are TRBV9 and TRBJ1-5, with unresolved D. The CDR3 length is 13 residues. The germline gives CDR1 SGDLS, CDR2 YYNGEE. The ends were cut back, 3 bases at V and 4 bases at J, with 8 bases in the middle. Here the CDR3 reads CASSAGRNQPQHF. In DNA, the CDR3 is TGTGCCAGCAGCGCGGGTCGAAATCAGCCCCAGCATTTT.

This chain connects TRBV4-2 to TRBJ2-3; D call uncertain. Per the germline V gene, CDR1 is LGHNA and CDR2 is YNFKEQ. The ends were cut back, 1 base at V and 6 bases at J, with 14 bases in the middle. This CDR3 has 15 residues. The CDR3 is CASSQVTPGLDTQYF. The CDR3 DNA follows: TGTGCCAGCAGCCAAGTCACCCCGGGTCTGGATACGCAGTATTTT.

This clonotype was seen only a few times. The chain links TRBV12-3 or TRBV12-4 to TRBJ2-7; D ambiguous. This CDR3 has 12 amino acids. V was pared by 4 bases and J by 4 bases, with 8 bases between. The CDR3 DNA reads as TGTGCCAGCAGTTGGCAAGGGTACGAGCAGTACTTC. This gives the protein CASSWQGYEQYF.